The present entry profiles one TCR beta chain with its context. The data were taken from a study of CD8+ T cells in alopecia areata. Extracted RNA was reverse transcribed, and the resulting cDNA served as sequencing template. Clones were read by immunoSEQ multiplex PCR, and TCRdb kept only the in-frame ones, dropping some. This sample yields over 150,000 clones, of which 53% are seen a single time; 11% belongs to the top ten. Germline CDR1 reads PRHDT; CDR2 reads FYEKMQ (reference sequence). Trimming stripped 1 base from V and 1 base from J, with 7 bases between. This CDR3 contains 14 residues. As to treatment: oral pan-JAK inhibitor, 5-10 mg twice daily.

The chain carries TRBV13 and TRBJ1-1; the D gene is possibly TRBD1 (5 bases). This material consisted of CD8+ T cells sorted from blood, taken at week 24, from a patient treated with tofacitinib. The sequence came from a human donor with alopecia areata. CDR3 sequence reads: CASSLVGGNTEAFF. CDR3 nucleotide sequence: TGTGCCAGCAGCTTAGTCGGGGGGAACACTGAAGCTTTCTTT.